Presented here are 13 T cell receptor beta chains from one specimen sequenced in a study of shared clonotypes between healthy human individuals. Assay used: immunoSEQ multiplex PCR; TCRdb lists only in-frame clones, some missing. The sample records hundreds of thousands of clones, 90% to 97% being singletons. Naive CD8 cells, CD45RO-negative and positively selected for CCR7, excluded terminally differentiated effector memory CD45RA+ cells. Sequences were obtained from naive CD8+ T cells sorted from blood. These receptors were obtained from a woman younger than 45 in good health.

CDR3 protein: CASRPGASGTYEQYF. CDR3 DNA: TGTGCCAGCCGACCCGGGGCTAGCGGGACCTACGAGCAGTACTTC. The chain carries TRBV27 and TRBJ2-7, with 9 bases identical to TRBD2. The V gene's germline CDR1 is MNHEY and CDR2 SMNVEV (reference sequence). The CDR3 sequence is 15 residues long. J was trimmed by 2 bases and V by 8 bases; bases with no gene match: 10.

The V and J genes are TRBV28 and TRBJ2-2; TRBD2 agrees at 8 bases. Trimming at V came to 4 bases and at J to 2 bases, leaving 6 bases not matched to a gene. Germline-derived CDR1 and CDR2 are MDHEN and SYDVKM. CDR3 size: 16 residues. CDR3 sequence: CASSSLAEVNTGELFF. The CDR3 DNA sequence: TGTGCCAGCAGTTCACTAGCGGAGGTAAACACCGGGGAGCTGTTTTTT.

The chain uses TRBV9 and TRBJ2-3; perhaps TRBD2 as D (6 bases). The CDR3 extends over 14 amino acids. V was shortened by 0 bases and J by 5 bases, with 10 bases between the two germline ends. CDR1 SGDLS and CDR2 YYNGEE come from the germline V gene. The CDR3 region has the DNA TGTGCCAGCAGCGTAGCGGGAGCAGTAGATACGCAGTATTTT. It translates to CASSVAGAVDTQYF.

DNA of the CDR3: TGTGCCAGCAGTCCAAAAGGAGGGGAACTTGGTGAGCAGTACTTC. Encoded protein: CASSPKGGELGEQYF. The chain employs TRBV28 and TRBJ2-7; D possibly corresponds to TRBD2 (6 bases). This CDR3 contains 15 residues. The germline V gene encodes CDR1 MDHEN and CDR2 SYDVKM. Trimming pared 5 bases from V and 7 bases from J, leaving 21 bases between.

V is TRBV28 and J is TRBJ1-2, with 8 bases that match TRBD1. The CDR3 covers 13 residues. Germline V CDR1 and CDR2: MDHEN, SYDVKM. Losses at the gene ends were 7 bases for V and 7 bases for J; bases not matched to a gene: 8. CDR3 loop: CASTFGTGIGYTF. The CDR3 bases are TGTGCCAGCACCTTCGGGACAGGTATTGGCTACACCTTC.

The V call is TRBV5-1, the J call TRBJ2-1; no definite D call. Germline values: CDR1 SGHRS, CDR2 YFSETQ. V lost 0 bases and J lost 10, with 8 bases in between. This CDR3 has 12 amino acids. The CDR3 sequence: CASSLASQEQFF. Written as DNA, the CDR3 is TGCGCCAGCAGCTTGGCCAGTCAAGAGCAGTTCTTC.

The CDR3 is CAISETGGRGDTQYF. The DNA for the CDR3 is TGTGCCATCAGTGAGACAGGGGGCCGTGGAGATACGCAGTATTTT. V usage is TRBV10-3 and J usage is TRBJ2-3; the match to TRBD1 covers 9 bases. Germline lookup yields CDR1 ENHRY and CDR2 SYGVKD. CDR3 length equals 15 residues. The trim removed 2 bases at V and 5 bases at J, leaving 5 bases unmatched.

The CDR3 DNA reads as TGTGCCAGTCTCGGGCCGGGGACCTACGAGCAGTACTTC. Amino acids: CASLGPGTYEQYF. The genes are TRBV28 and TRBJ2-7, with D tentatively TRBD2 (5 bases). This CDR3 spans 13 amino acids. CDR1 and CDR2 (germline): MDHEN, SYDVKM. Trimming shortened V by 9 bases and J by 2 bases, and 14 bases separated the two germline ends.

This clone was seen only a few times. This chain connects TRBV7-8 to TRBJ2-7; D is perhaps TRBD2 (5 bases). V was clipped by 2 bases and J by 3 bases, with 14 bases between them. The CDR3 loop spans 15 amino acids. CDR1 is SGHVS and CDR2 is FQNEAQ in the germline V gene. CDR3 in DNA: TGTGCCAGCAGCTTACCGGTGGGAGCCAACTACGAGCAGTACTTC. Its translation is CASSLPVGANYEQYF.

The chain is built from TRBV16 and TRBJ1-4; 7 bases agree with TRBD1. The CDR3 sequence is 14 residues long. Germline lookup yields CDR1 KGHSY and CDR2 FQNENV. The junction had 4 bases not matched to a gene; V was cut back by 1 base and J by 8 bases. The CDR3 DNA follows: TGTGCCAGCAGCCAATGGGACAGAGGAGAAAAACTGTTTTTT. Protein product: CASSQWDRGEKLFF.

This chain uses TRBV27 with TRBJ2-5; no firm D call. V lost 4 bases, J lost 1 base, and 7 bases lay in between. Germline CDR1 is MNHEY and CDR2 is SMNVEV (reference sequence). The CDR3 extends over 13 amino acids. The CDR3 protein is CASSSYSQETQYF. CDR3 nucleotides: TGTGCCAGCAGTTCTTATAGCCAAGAGACCCAGTACTTC.

The V and J genes are TRBV27 and TRBJ2-7, with 13 bases identical to TRBD2. V gave up 6 bases and J gave up 2 bases; unmatched junction bases: 16. CDR1 and CDR2 from the germline V gene are MNHEY and SMNVEV (reference sequence). This CDR3 is 19 amino acids long. CDR3 in amino acids: CASSHPGLAGIGRAYEQYF. In DNA, the CDR3 is TGTGCCAGCAGCCACCCGGGACTAGCGGGAATTGGAAGGGCCTACGAGCAGTACTTC.

The rearrangement uses TRBV29-1 and TRBJ2-5; D not certain. The germline CDR1 and CDR2 sequences are SQVTM and ANQGSEA. The CDR3 sequence is 10 residues long. V lost 7 bases and J lost 5, with 8 bases in between. DNA for the CDR3: TGCAGCGCGATAGGGGAGACCCAGTACTTC. This codes for CSAIGETQYF.